Presented here are 21 T cell receptor beta chains from one specimen sequenced in a study of immune evolution from preneoplasia to lung adenocarcinoma. Only in-frame clones appear in the TCRdb table, and some are missing; sequencing was by immunoSEQ multiplex PCR. The top ten hold under 5% of the sample, which has nearly 5,500 clones, around four fifths seen once. Sequences were obtained from FFPE minimally invasive lung adenocarcinoma tissue. Receptors were obtained from a person aged 55-80 years with lung adenocarcinoma.

The V call is TRBV19, the J call TRBJ1-2, with D perhaps matching TRBD1 (5 bases). The CDR3 sequence is 15 residues long. Trimming shortened V by 5 bases and J by 5 bases, and 18 bases separated the two germline ends. Per germline, CDR1 LNHDA and CDR2 SQIVND (reference sequence). The CDR3, as DNA: TGTGCCAGTAGTCGCGATCGAGACAGAATATATGGCTACACCTTC. This translates into CASSRDRDRIYGYTF.

The chain links TRBV7-3 to TRBJ1-2, with 7 positions matching TRBD1. The length of the CDR3 is 15 residues. Germline loops: CDR1 SGHTA, CDR2 FQGTGA. Trimming removed 5 bases from V and 2 bases from J; junction bases left unmatched: 8. Written as DNA, the CDR3 is TGTGCCAGCAGCATCAGACAGGGAAAAAACTATGGCTACACCTTC. It yields the protein CASSIRQGKNYGYTF.

The chain uses TRBV5-4 and TRBJ1-1, with a weak D call TRBD1 (6 bases). V dropped 4 bases and J dropped 1 base, with 17 bases sitting between them. The CDR3 is 16 amino acids. Germline V lookup: CDR1 SGHNT, CDR2 YYREEE (reference sequence). The chain's CDR3 is CASSISRGTQNTEAFF. The DNA of the CDR3 is TGTGCCAGCAGCATATCCCGGGGGACACAGAACACTGAAGCTTTCTTT.

The CDR3 sequence: CASSMGLAGGPLGELFF. Here the CDR3 DNA reads TGTGCCAGTAGTATGGGACTAGCGGGAGGGCCGCTGGGGGAGCTGTTTTTT. The chain couples TRBV19 to TRBJ2-2; 16 positions agree with TRBD2. The germline V gene has CDR1 LNHDA and CDR2 SQIVND (reference sequence). J lost 8 bases, V lost 3 bases, and 6 bases had no gene match. The length of the CDR3 is 17 residues.

This chain uses TRBV28 with TRBJ2-7; D is perhaps TRBD1 or TRBD2 (6 bases each). The germline V gene encodes CDR1 MDHEN and CDR2 SYDVKM. The V gene lost 8 bases and the J gene lost 4 bases, with 15 bases spanning the gap. The CDR3 is 13 residues long. The CDR3 DNA follows: TGTGCCAGCGGACTAACAGGGTTTTACGAGCAGTACTTC. Its protein product is CASGLTGFYEQYF.

The J gene is TRBJ1-2, the V gene TRBV5-3, with D perhaps matching TRBD1 (6 bases). TRBV5-3 is treated as an ORF (open reading frame) with a function not yet certain. Trimming took off 7 bases at V and 3 bases at J, with 22 bases between the two ends. The CDR3 consists of 16 residues. In nucleotides, the CDR3 is TGTGCCAGAGTTGGGGGAATCCACAGGGAAGACTATGGCTACACCTTC. The encoded protein is CARVGGIHREDYGYTF.

This chain links TRBV5-4 with TRBJ1-1, with 8 bases identical to TRBD1. This CDR3 is 12 amino acids long. Germline assignment: CDR1 SGHNT and CDR2 YYREEE (reference sequence). V was pared by 3 bases and J by 11 bases, with 6 bases of the junction left unmatched. This chain's CDR3 is CASSYGQGRAFF. The CDR3 DNA is TGTGCCAGCAGCTACGGACAGGGTAGGGCTTTCTTT.

The gene calls are TRBV7-8 and TRBJ2-3, with 7 bases that match TRBD2. CDR1 is SGHVS and CDR2 is FQNEAQ in the germline V gene. The CDR3 sequence is 16 residues long. Losses at the gene ends were 5 bases for V and 0 bases for J; bases not matched to a gene: 8. This CDR3 reads CASSVRPGLSTDTQYF. DNA for the CDR3: TGTGCCAGCAGCGTCAGACCGGGACTAAGCACAGATACGCAGTATTTT.

This sequence joins TRBV21-1 and TRBJ1-3; the D call of TRBD1 is as the table states it, not checked on the DNA. TRBV21-1 is marked as a pseudogene. This CDR3 is built from 17 residues. The DNA for the CDR3 is TGTGCCAGCAGCTCCCGTCGACACTTCAGACGTGGAAACACCATATATTTT. Translation: CASSSRRHFRRGNTIYF.

In its sample, this clone was seen a few times. This chain joins TRBV7-2 and TRBJ2-5, with D perhaps TRBD2 (6 bases). V was trimmed by 6 bases and J by 0 bases, leaving 14 bases between them. Looked up from germline, CDR1 is SGHTA and CDR2 is FQGNSA. The CDR3 covers 15 residues. The CDR3 spells CASRLTGGDQETQYF. The CDR3 region has the DNA TGTGCCAGCAGGCTGACCGGCGGGGACCAAGAGACCCAGTACTTC.

J is TRBJ2-5 and V is TRBV5-1, with D possibly being TRBD1 or TRBD2 (7 bases each). The V and J ends lost 3 bases and 4 bases respectively, with 13 bases between them. The CDR3 is 14 amino acids. CDR1 SGHRS and CDR2 YFSETQ come from the germline V gene. CDR3 protein: CASSSQGRGETQYF. The DNA for the CDR3 is TGCGCCAGCAGCTCACAGGGGAGGGGAGAGACCCAGTACTTC. Using reference TRBV5-1 and TRBJ2-5 for the parts outside the CDR3, the full variable domain is KAGVTQTPRYLIKTRGQQVTLSCSPISGHRSVSWYQQTPGQGLQFLFEYFSETQRNKGNFPGRFSGRQFSNSRSEMNVSTLELGDSALYLCASSSQGRGETQYFGPGTRLLVL.

The CDR3 DNA sequence: TGTGCCAGTAAACTCCTAACGAGGGGGACTGATCAGCCCCAGCATTTT. This translates into CASKLLTRGTDQPQHF. The chain is built from TRBV19 and TRBJ1-5; TRBD1 is a possible D gene (6 bases). This CDR3 region has 16 residues. Germline V gives CDR1 LNHDA, CDR2 SQIVND (reference sequence). Between the trimmed V and J ends, which lost 7 bases and 5 bases, there was a span of 21 bases.

The gene calls are TRBV7-9 and TRBJ2-3; weak D call: TRBD2 (6 bases). The V end was cut by 1 base, the J end by 8 bases, with 7 bases between. The V gene's germline CDR1 is SEHNR and CDR2 FQNEAQ (reference sequence). The CDR3 length is 12 residues. CDR3 nucleotides: TGTGCCAGCAGCTTAGTCGGGGGTACGCAGTATTTT. Translation: CASSLVGGTQYF.

The V and J genes are TRBV7-8 and TRBJ2-4, with unresolved D. V was pared by 5 bases and J by 1 base, with 15 bases between. The CDR3 spans 16 residues. Germline CDR1 and CDR2: SGHVS and FQNEAQ. CDR3 coding DNA: TGTGCCAGCAGCCCGTTGGTTGGGTTGGCCAAAAACATTCAGTACTTC. It encodes CASSPLVGLAKNIQYF.

V and J are TRBV27 and TRBJ2-7, with 11 bases lining up with TRBD2. J was trimmed by 4 bases and V by 5 bases; bases with no gene match: 7. The V gene's germline CDR1 is MNHEY and CDR2 SMNVEV (reference sequence). This CDR3 comprises 15 residues. This CDR3 is CASSPTSGRSYEQYF. Written as DNA, the CDR3 is TGTGCCAGCAGTCCCACTAGCGGGAGATCGTACGAGCAGTACTTC.

The genes are TRBV30 and TRBJ1-1, with D possibly TRBD1 on 5 matching bases. In germline, CDR1 is GTSNPN, CDR2 SVGIG (reference sequence). Trimming pared 0 bases from V and 11 bases from J, leaving 13 bases between. There are 12 residues in the CDR3. The DNA of the CDR3 is TGTGCCTGGAGTGTTAAGGGGTCAGGGGCTTTCTTT. Its translation: CAWSVKGSGAFF. Drawing the rest from reference TRBV30 and TRBJ1-1, the complete variable domain is SQTIHQWPATLVQPVGSPLSLECTVEGTSNPNLYWYRQAAGRGLQLLFYSVGIGQISSEVPQNLSASRPQDRQFILSSKKLLLSDSGFYLCAWSVKGSGAFFGQGTRLTVV.

The V call is TRBV7-9, the J call TRBJ1-4; D perhaps matches TRBD1 (5 bases). V lost 3 bases to trimming and J lost 7 bases, with 9 bases between them. CDR1 is SEHNR and CDR2 is FQNEAQ in the germline V gene (reference sequence). CDR3 length: 13 residues. The CDR3 sequence: CASSFQQGEKLFF. The CDR3 DNA sequence: TGTGCCAGCAGCTTCCAGCAGGGTGAAAAACTGTTTTTT.

V is TRBV11-2 and J is TRBJ2-3; D is unclear. Per germline, CDR1 SGHAT and CDR2 FQNNGV. Between the trimmed V and J ends, which lost 2 bases and 1 base, there was a span of 7 bases. The length of the CDR3 is 14 residues. The CDR3 DNA reads as TGTGCCAGCAGCTTATTTTGGGGCACAGATACGCAGTATTTT. This sequence encodes CASSLFWGTDTQYF.

V usage is TRBV28 and J usage is TRBJ2-1; 10 bases map to TRBD2. From germline, CDR1 is MDHEN and CDR2 SYDVKM. The J segment lost 9 bases and the V segment lost 9 bases, leaving 14 bases of the junction unmatched. The length of the CDR3 is 15 residues. The CDR3 nucleotides read TGTGCCAGTTATCCTAGCGGGAGATCTGTAGGTGAGCAGTTCTTC. The encoded protein is CASYPSGRSVGEQFF.

The chain couples TRBV30 to TRBJ2-1, with D uncertain. The V and J ends lost 7 bases and 10 bases respectively, with 11 bases between them. This CDR3 spans 10 amino acids. CDR1 and CDR2 from the germline V gene are GTSNPN and SVGIG (reference sequence). The CDR3 here is CASQGREQFF. The CDR3 nucleotides read TGTGCCTCCCAAGGCAGGGAGCAGTTCTTC.

Only one count was recorded for this clone. The V call is TRBV7-2, the J call TRBJ2-7; 7 nucleotides align to TRBD1. Trimming took 1 base from V and 2 from J; bases not matched to a gene: 8. Germline assignment: CDR1 SGHTA and CDR2 FQGNSA. The CDR3 has 16 residues. The DNA for the CDR3 is TGTGCCAGCAGCTTAGGAGGTGGGCAGGGGGCCTACGAGCAGTACTTC. Its translation is CASSLGGGQGAYEQYF.